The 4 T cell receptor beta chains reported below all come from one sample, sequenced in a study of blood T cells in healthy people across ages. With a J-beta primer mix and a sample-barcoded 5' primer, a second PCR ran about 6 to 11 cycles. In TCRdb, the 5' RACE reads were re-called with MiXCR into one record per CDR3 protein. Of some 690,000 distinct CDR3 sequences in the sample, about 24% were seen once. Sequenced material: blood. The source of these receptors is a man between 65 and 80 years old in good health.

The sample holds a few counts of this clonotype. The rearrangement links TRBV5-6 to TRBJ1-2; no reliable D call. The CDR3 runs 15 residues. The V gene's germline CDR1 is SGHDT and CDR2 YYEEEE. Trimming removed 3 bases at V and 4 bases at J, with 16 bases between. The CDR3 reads CASSSGIIYGYGYTF. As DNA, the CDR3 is TGTGCCAGCAGCTCCGGGATCATCTATGGCTATGGCTACACCTTC. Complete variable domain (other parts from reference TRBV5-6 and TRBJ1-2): DAGVTQSPTHLIKTRGQQVTLRCSPKSGHDTVSWYQQALGQGPQFIFQYYEEEERQRGNFPDRFSGHQFPNYSSELNVNALLLGDSALYLCASSSGIIYGYGYTFGSGTRLTVV.

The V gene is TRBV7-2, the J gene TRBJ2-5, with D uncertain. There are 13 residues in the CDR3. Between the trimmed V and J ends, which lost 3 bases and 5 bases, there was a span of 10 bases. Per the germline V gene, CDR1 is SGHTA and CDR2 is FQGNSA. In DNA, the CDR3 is TGTGCCAGCAGCTTTGTGATATCGGAGACCCAGTACTTC. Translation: CASSFVISETQYF.

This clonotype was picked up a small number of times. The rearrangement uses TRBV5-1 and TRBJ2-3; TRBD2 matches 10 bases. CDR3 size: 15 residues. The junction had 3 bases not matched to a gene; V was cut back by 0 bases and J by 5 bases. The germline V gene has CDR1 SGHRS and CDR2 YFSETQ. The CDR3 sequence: CASSLERGGRDTQYF. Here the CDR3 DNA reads TGCGCCAGCAGCTTGGAGCGGGGGGGCAGAGATACGCAGTATTTT.

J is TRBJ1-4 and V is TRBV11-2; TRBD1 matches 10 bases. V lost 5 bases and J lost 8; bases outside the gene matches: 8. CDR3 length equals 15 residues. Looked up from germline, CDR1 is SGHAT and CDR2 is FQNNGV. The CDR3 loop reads CASSLWTGGKEKLFF. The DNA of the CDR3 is TGTGCCAGCAGCCTGTGGACAGGGGGAAAAGAAAAACTGTTTTTT.